One T cell receptor beta chain is described in this entry. The antigen is not known. The sample comes from a study of cytomegalovirus exposure and HLA in healthy donors. Study-level findings and limits: The study put 150 or so TCR beta chains on its list as cytomegalovirus-associated. Later analysis showed most CMV-associated TCR beta chains appearing HLA-restricted. The authors reported that TCR beta sequences could predict HLA-A and HLA-B alleles. These predictions were accurate for most subjects in the first cohort.

V was clipped by 5 bases and J by 6 bases, with 19 bases between them. CDR3 size: 15 residues. Germline lookup yields CDR1 SEHNR and CDR2 FQNEAQ (reference sequence). Primers: 60 Vbeta forward and 13 Jbeta reverse. Original data processing: A later analysis tallied some 84 million unique TCR beta chains, some 10 million of them shared. Using immunoSEQ multiplex PCR, the repertoire was profiled, and TCRdb retains in-frame clones only, with some absent. V and J calls and clone size come straight from that table; D and trimming were deduced from the DNA. The sample carries 100,000 or so clones, about 88% recorded once.

The chain is built from TRBV7-9 and TRBJ1-1; D may be TRBD1 (6 bases). The sequence came from a man between 18 and 35 years old in good health and CMV-seronegative. Sequenced sample: PBMCs. The CDR3 DNA reads TGTGCCAGCAGCCTGGGAGGGGGGGGCAAACCTGAAGCTTTCTTT. This translates into CASSLGGGGKPEAFF. Based on the CDR3 plus reference TRBV7-9 and TRBJ1-1, the full variable domain is DTGVSQNPRHKITKRGQNVTFRCDPISEHNRLYWYRQTLGQGPEFLTYFQNEAQLEKSRLLSDRFSAERPKGSFSTLEIQRTEQGDSAMYLCASSLGGGGKPEAFFGQGTRLTVV.